This T cell receptor beta chain was observed in a study of T cell repertoires in cytomegalovirus infection. Study-level information: HLA-B-restricted CMV epitopes that are well studied, plus recently identified HLA-C-restricted ones, were used by the study. Shared public TCR beta signatures pointed to both CMV infection and a matching HLA type.

TCRdb analysed the reads with MiXCR anew, one entry per CDR3 protein. The sample yields 680,000 or so distinct CDR3 sequences, around a third seen once. This clonotype has a handful of counts. Its antigen is as yet unknown. Study outcomes and limitations: The cumulative frequency of public TCR beta families distinguished individuals who carried CMV together with the relevant HLA. The study found HLA-C-restricted CMV-specific TCR beta clonotypes dominating the ex vivo response.

The material sequenced was cultured PBMCs, taken from culture after CMV antigen stimulation. The receptor comes from a human donor in good health (CMV status not recorded). Some clones in this sample may be carry-over from other donors' samples.

CDR3 bases: TGTGCCAGCGTCCCAGCGGGAGGGCCAGTCGACCACGAGCAGTACTTC. Its protein is CASVPAGGPVDHEQYF. The V gene is TRBV6-1, the J gene TRBJ2-7; 10 bases fit TRBD2. The trim removed 8 bases at V and 5 bases at J, leaving 15 bases unmatched. The CDR3 covers 16 residues. The germline gives CDR1 MNHNS, CDR2 SASEGT.